One T cell receptor beta chain is described in this entry. TCRdb re-called the PCR reads via MiXCR. Of approximately 9,000 clones detected, under 40% appear once; the ten largest clones hold 16%. Germline CDR1 reads MNHEY; CDR2 reads SVGAGI. This CDR3 comprises 16 residues. V lost 0 bases, J lost 3 bases, and 14 bases lay in between. No patient received treatment before thyroid surgery. This sample was included in a study of metastatic and nonmetastatic thyroid tumors. Study-level information: Malignant and benign thyroid patients had repertoires compared in peripheral blood and tumor or nodule tissue.

The receptor was derived from a female donor with papillary thyroid cancer or a benign thyroid nodule (not recorded which). Some clones in this sample may be carry-over from other donors' samples. The gene calls are TRBV6-5 and TRBJ1-1, with unresolved D. Sequencing was performed on adjacent normal tissue. CDR3 in DNA: TGTGCCAGCAGTTACTCCTCGGGGTACTTAGACACTGAAGCTTTCTTT. It yields the protein CASSYSSGYLDTEAFF.